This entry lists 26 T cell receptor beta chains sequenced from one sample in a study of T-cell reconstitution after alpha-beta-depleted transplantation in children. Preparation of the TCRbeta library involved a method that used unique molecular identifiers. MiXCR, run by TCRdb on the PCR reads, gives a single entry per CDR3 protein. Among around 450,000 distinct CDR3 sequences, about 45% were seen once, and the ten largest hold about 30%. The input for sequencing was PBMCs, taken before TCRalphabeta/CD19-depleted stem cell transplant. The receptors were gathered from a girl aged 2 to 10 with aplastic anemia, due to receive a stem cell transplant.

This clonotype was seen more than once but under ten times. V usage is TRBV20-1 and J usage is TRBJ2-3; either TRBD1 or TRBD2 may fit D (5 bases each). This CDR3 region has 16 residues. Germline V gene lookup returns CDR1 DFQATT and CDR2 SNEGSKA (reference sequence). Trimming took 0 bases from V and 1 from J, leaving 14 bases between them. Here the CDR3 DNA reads TGCAGTGCTAGAGATCTGCAGGGAGAGGGCACAGATACGCAGTATTTT. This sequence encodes CSARDLQGEGTDTQYF.

CDR3 coding DNA: TGTGCCAGCAGTGCGCCCCGGACGCTAACAAATGAGCAGTTCTTC. The encoded protein is CASSAPRTLTNEQFF. This rearrangement joins TRBV2 to TRBJ2-1; D gene uncertain. Between the trimmed V and J ends, which lost 4 bases and 7 bases, there was a span of 17 bases. The CDR3 totals 15 residues. CDR1 SNHLY and CDR2 FYNNEI come from the germline V gene. The entire variable domain, with the rest obtained from reference TRBV2 and TRBJ2-1, is as follows: EPEVTQTPSHQVTQMGQEVILRCVPISNHLYFYWYRQILGQKVEFLVSFYNNEISEKSEIFDDQFSVERPDGSNFTLKIRSTKLEDSAMYFCASSAPRTLTNEQFFGPGTRLTVL.

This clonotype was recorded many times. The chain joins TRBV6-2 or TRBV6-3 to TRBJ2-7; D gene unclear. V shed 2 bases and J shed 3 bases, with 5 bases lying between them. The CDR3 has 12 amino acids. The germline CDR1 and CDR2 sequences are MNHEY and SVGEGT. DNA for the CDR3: TGTGCCAGCAGTTACGCTCGCTACGAGCAGTACTTC. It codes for CASSYARYEQYF.

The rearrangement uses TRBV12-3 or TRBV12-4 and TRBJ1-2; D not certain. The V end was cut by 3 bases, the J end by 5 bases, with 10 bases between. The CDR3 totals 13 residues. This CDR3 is CASSLSGSYGYTF. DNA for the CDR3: TGTGCCAGCAGTTTGTCGGGGTCTTATGGCTACACCTTC.

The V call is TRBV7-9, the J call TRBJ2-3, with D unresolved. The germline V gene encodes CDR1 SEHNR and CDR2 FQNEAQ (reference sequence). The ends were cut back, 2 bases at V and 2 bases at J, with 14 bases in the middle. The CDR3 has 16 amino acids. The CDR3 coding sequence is TGTGCCAGCAGCTTACTAGGCCGATTAAACACAGATACGCAGTATTTT. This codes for CASSLLGRLNTDTQYF.

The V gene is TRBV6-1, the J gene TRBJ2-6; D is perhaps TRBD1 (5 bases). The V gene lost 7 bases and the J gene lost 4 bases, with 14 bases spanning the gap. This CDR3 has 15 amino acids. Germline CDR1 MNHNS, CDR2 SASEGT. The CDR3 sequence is CASNPRTSGANVLTF. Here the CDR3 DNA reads TGTGCCAGCAATCCTCGGACATCGGGGGCCAACGTCCTGACTTTC.

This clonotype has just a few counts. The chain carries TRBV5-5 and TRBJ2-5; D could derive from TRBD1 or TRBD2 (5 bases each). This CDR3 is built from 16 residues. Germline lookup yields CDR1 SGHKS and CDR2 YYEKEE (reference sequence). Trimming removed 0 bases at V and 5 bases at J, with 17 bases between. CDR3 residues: CASSLAPLGGAETQYF. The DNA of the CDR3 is TGTGCCAGCAGCTTGGCCCCCCTTGGGGGAGCGGAGACCCAGTACTTC.

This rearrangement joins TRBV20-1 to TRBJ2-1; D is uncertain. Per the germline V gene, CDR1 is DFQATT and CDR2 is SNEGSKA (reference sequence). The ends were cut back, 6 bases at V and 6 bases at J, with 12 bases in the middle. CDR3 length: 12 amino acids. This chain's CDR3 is CSAPKVGNEQFF. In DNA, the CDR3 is TGCAGTGCACCCAAAGTCGGCAATGAGCAGTTCTTC.

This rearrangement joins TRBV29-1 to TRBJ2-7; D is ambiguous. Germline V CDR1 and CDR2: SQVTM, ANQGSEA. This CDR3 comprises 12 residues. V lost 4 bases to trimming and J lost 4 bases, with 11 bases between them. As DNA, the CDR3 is TGCAGCGTTGTGATAGCAGGATACGAGCAGTACTTC. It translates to CSVVIAGYEQYF.

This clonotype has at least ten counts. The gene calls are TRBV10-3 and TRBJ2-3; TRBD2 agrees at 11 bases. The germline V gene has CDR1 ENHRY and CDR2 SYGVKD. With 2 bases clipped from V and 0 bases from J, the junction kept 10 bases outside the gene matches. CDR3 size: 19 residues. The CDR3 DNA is TGTGCCATCAGTGAGCCTTTGGGACTAGCGGAAACTAGCACAGATACGCAGTATTTT. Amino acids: CAISEPLGLAETSTDTQYF.

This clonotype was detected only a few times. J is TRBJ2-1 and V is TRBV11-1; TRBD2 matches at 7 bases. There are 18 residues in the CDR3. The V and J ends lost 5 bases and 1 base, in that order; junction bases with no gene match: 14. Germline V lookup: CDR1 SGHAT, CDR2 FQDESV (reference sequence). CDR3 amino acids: CASSVPSSGVGSYNEQFF. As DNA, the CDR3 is TGTGCCAGCAGCGTACCCTCCAGCGGGGTGGGGTCCTACAATGAGCAGTTCTTC.

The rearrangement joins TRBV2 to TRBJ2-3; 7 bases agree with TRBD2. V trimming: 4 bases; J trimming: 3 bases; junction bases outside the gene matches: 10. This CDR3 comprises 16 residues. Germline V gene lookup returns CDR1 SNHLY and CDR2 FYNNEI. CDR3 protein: CASSGRLAEYTDTQYF. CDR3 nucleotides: TGTGCCAGCAGTGGCCGGCTAGCGGAATATACAGATACGCAGTATTTT.

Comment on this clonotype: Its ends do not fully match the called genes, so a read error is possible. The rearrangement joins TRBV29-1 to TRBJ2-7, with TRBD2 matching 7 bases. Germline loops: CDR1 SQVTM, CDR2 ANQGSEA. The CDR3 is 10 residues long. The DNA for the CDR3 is TGCAGCGTTCCATGGGGAGGGTGGCACTTC. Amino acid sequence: CSVPWGGWHF.

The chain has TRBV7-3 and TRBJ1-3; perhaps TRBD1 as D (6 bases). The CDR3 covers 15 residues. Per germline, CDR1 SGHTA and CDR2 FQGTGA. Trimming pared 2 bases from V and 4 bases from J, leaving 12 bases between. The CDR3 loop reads CASSLGQGTGNTIYF. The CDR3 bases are TGTGCCAGCAGCTTAGGTCAGGGGACGGGAAACACCATATATTTT.

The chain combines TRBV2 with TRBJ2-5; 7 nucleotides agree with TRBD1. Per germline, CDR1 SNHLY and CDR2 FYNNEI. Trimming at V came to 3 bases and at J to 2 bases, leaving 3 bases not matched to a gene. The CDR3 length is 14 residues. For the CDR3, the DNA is TGTGCCAGCAGTGATTCGGGACAGCAAGAGACCCAGTACTTC. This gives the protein CASSDSGQQETQYF.

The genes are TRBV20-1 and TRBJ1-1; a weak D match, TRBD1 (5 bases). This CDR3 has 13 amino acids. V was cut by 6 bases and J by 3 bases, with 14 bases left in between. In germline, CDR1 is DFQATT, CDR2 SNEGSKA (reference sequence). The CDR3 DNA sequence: TGCAGTGCCCCCCCCGCCAGGGACACTGAAGCTTTCTTT. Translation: CSAPPARDTEAFF.

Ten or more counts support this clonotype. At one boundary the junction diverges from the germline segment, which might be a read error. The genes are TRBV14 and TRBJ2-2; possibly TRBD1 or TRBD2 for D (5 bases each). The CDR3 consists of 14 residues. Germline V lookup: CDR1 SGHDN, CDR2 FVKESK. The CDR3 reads CASSTAWYTGDLFF. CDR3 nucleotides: TGTGCCAGCAGCACGGCGTGGTACACCGGGGACCTGTTTTTT.

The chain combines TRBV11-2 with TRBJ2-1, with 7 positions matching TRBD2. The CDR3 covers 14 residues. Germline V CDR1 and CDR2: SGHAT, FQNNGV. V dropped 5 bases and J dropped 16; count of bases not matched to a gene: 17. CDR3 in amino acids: CASSANRQRGLSFF. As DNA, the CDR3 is TGTGCCAGCAGCGCCAATCGGCAGCGGGGTTTATCCTTCTTC.

DNA for the CDR3: TGTGCCAGCAGCTATCGAGCGCCCCAGAGTGGCACAGATACGCAGTATTTT. This codes for CASSYRAPQSGTDTQYF. V usage is TRBV5-5 and J usage is TRBJ2-3; D remains unclear. Germline V gives CDR1 SGHKS, CDR2 YYEKEE (reference sequence). CDR3 size: 17 residues. Trimming took 3 bases from V and 1 from J, leaving 18 bases between them.

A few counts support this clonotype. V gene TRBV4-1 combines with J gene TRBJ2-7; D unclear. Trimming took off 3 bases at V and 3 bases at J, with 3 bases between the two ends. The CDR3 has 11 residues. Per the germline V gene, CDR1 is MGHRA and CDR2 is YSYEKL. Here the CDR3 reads CASSHRYEQYF. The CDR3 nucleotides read TGCGCCAGCAGCCATCGCTACGAGCAGTACTTC.

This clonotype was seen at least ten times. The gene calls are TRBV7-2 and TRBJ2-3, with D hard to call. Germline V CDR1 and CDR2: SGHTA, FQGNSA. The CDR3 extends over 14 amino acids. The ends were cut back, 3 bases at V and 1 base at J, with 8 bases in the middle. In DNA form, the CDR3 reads TGTGCCAGCAGCTTGACAATAGGCACAGATACGCAGTATTTT. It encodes CASSLTIGTDTQYF.

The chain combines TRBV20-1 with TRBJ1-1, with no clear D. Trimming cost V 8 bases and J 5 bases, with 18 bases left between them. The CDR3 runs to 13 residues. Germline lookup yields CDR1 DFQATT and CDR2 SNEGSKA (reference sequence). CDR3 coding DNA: TGCAGTTGGCCGGGTAGGGATCGGACTGAAGCTTTCTTT. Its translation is CSWPGRDRTEAFF.

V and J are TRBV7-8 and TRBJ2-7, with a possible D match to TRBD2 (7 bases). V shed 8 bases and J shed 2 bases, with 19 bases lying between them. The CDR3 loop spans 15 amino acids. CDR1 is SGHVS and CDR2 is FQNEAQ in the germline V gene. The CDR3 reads CASAMGAGVTYEQYF. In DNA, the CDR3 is TGTGCCAGCGCCATGGGGGCGGGGGTCACCTACGAGCAGTACTTC.

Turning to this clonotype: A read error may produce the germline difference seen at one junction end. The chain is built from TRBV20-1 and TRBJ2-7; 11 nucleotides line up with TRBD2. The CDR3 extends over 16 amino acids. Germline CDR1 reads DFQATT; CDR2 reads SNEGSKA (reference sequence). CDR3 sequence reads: CCARDTSGGNSYEQYF. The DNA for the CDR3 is TGCTGTGCTAGAGATACTAGCGGGGGTAACTCCTACGAGCAGTACTTC.

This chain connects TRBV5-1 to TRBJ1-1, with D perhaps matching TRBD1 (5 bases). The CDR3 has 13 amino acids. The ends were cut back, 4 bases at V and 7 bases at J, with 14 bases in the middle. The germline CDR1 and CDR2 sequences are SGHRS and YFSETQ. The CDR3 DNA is TGCGCCAGCAGCGACAGAACCAGTAGTGAAGCTTTCTTT. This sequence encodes CASSDRTSSEAFF. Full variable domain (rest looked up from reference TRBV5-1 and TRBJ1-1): KAGVTQTPRYLIKTRGQQVTLSCSPISGHRSVSWYQQTPGQGLQFLFEYFSETQRNKGNFPGRFSGRQFSNSRSEMNVSTLELGDSALYLCASSDRTSSEAFFGQGTRLTVV.

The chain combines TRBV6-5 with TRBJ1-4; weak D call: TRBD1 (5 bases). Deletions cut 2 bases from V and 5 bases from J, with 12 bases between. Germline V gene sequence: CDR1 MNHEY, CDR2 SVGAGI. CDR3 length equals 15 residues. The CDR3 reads CASSYRGGLNEKLFF. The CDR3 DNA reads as TGTGCCAGCAGTTACCGGGGGGGACTAAATGAAAAACTGTTTTTT.